Shown below are 2 T cell receptor beta chains from a single sample sequenced in a study of CD8 T cells in ankylosing spondylitis. TCRdb used MiXCR to reprocess the 5' RACE reads, holding one entry per CDR3 protein. The sample yields roughly 130,000 distinct CDR3 sequences, about 6.5% seen once. Material: blood, either unsorted or a sorted T cell fraction (not recorded which). The receptors were sampled from a male donor with ankylosing spondylitis or in good health (not recorded which).

This clonotype was picked up many times. CDR3 sequence: CASTTGPSYEQYF. DNA for the CDR3: TGCGCCAGCACAACAGGACCATCCTACGAGCAGTACTTC. J is TRBJ2-7 and V is TRBV5-1; TRBD1 might be the D (5 bases). Trimming shortened V by 6 bases and J by 1 base, and 11 bases separated the two germline ends. The CDR3 totals 13 residues. CDR1 SGHRS and CDR2 YFSETQ come from the germline V gene.

This clonotype was counted at least ten times. V usage is TRBV6-5 and J usage is TRBJ2-3, with TRBD2 matching over 9 bases. This CDR3 spans 16 amino acids. V dropped 0 bases and J dropped 4; count of bases not matched to a gene: 5. CDR1 MNHEY and CDR2 SVGAGI come from the germline V gene. The CDR3 sequence: CASSYSSGRIADTQYF. Written as DNA, the CDR3 is TGTGCCAGCAGTTACTCGAGCGGGAGGATCGCAGATACGCAGTATTTT.